This TCR beta chain was obtained from a study of breast tumors, draining lymph nodes, adjacent tissues. Study-level findings and limits: Tumor repertoires ranked between lymph nodes and nontumor tissue in diversity, with V and J gene preferences. Compared with basal-like, luminal-like tumors shared significantly more repertoire with nontumor tissue. Data fit most tumor T cells coming from lymph node, expanding in tumor.

The CDR3 loop spans 13 amino acids. Germline V CDR1 and CDR2: SGHRS, YFSETQ. The V and J ends lost 2 bases and 10 bases respectively, with 13 bases between them. TCRdb independently ran MiXCR on the multiplex PCR reads; one entry per CDR3 protein. This table has tens of thousands of distinct CDR3 sequences, approximately 19% appearing once. This clonotype was counted at least ten times. The antigen is unknown. Breast cancer patients provided tissue from their axillary draining lymph nodes. The source is a female donor with breast cancer. Some clones in this sample may be carry-over from other donors' samples. V is TRBV5-1 and J is TRBJ2-1; D call uncertain. The sequenced sample was axillary lymph node tissue. CDR3 loop: CASSFDPAEEQFF. As DNA, the CDR3 is TGCGCCAGCAGCTTCGACCCGGCGGAGGAGCAGTTCTTC.